The clone carrying this TCR beta chain has more than one count but fewer than ten. Its matching antigen is unknown. This CDR3 is built from 16 residues. V lost 3 bases to trimming and J lost 5 bases; unmatched junction nucleotides: 12. Germline CDR1 reads LNHDA; CDR2 reads SQIVND (reference sequence). The record originates from a study of T cells in Graves' hyperthyroidism and ophthalmopathy. Whole-study findings and limits: Stable hyperthyroidism and ophthalmopathy were separated using 13 V-J signatures.

The source material, RNA transcripts, was used to amplify TCR beta CDR3 regions. A first-round RT-PCR of the TCR CDR3 used the HTBI primer set. TCRdb called the multiplex PCR reads again in MiXCR, with one record for every CDR3 protein. In the table there are approximately 400,000 distinct CDR3 sequences, approximately 15% of which are singletons. Patients were excluded because of uncontrolled infection, other autoimmune disease, pregnancy or lactation. The chain has TRBV19 and TRBJ1-2; TRBD1 agrees at 7 bases. The specimen was blood. The TCR sequence derives from a woman aged 30 to 39 with Graves' hyperthyroidism. The CDR3 protein is CASSIRTGSHGYGYTF. CDR3 bases: TGTGCCAGTAGTATCCGGACAGGCTCTCACGGATATGGCTACACCTTC.